This T cell receptor (beta chain) originates from a study of vaccination effects on CD4 cells after COVID-19. Assay: immunoSEQ multiplex PCR; the TCRdb copy retains only in-frame clones and omits some. The data hold about 66,000 clones, with roughly 80% observed a single time. ViraFEST used viral peptide pools to expand antigen-specific CD4+ T cells before sequencing. After roughly 9 days in culture, the CD4+ T cells were isolated. Of the BNT162b2 and mRNA-1273 vaccines, participants received two doses of one or the other. Half-medium changes using IL-2 medium occurred on days 3 and 7. About this clone itself: Its specificity is not known.

With V trimmed by 3 bases and J by 9 bases, 1 base remained unmatched. The length of the CDR3 is 12 residues. The V gene's germline CDR1 is MRHNA and CDR2 SNTAGT. The V call is TRBV6-4, the J call TRBJ2-3; 9 bases fit TRBD1. Sequenced material: CD4+ T cells from PBMCs cultured with HCoV-OC43 spike peptides, taken after COVID-19 vaccination. Described subset: HCoV-OC43 spike overlapping peptide pool stimulation. The source of this sequence is a human donor who received a COVID-19 vaccine. CDR3 nucleotide sequence: TGTGCCAGCAGTGAGGACAGGGGAACGCAGTATTTT. This encodes CASSEDRGTQYF.